The rows below give T cell receptor beta chains drawn from one sample of a study of T-cell memory formation after mild COVID-19. TCRdb redid the calling of the 5' RACE reads with MiXCR, one entry per CDR3 protein. The sample has roughly 410,000 distinct CDR3 sequences, less than 25% seen once. The source material was PBMCs or a T cell subset sorted from them (not recorded which). These receptors came from an adult woman who had mild COVID-19 (a few samples of this study predate the infection). Cell type and time point are not known. Both conserved end residues are part of each CDR3. A D gene is named only where the DNA matches it firmly. Size is omitted from some rows. Given values are once, few, many or a class for expanded clones.

few . TRBJ2-7 TRBV15 TGTGCCACCAGCCCCAGGGCGAGCTCCTACGAGCAGTACTTC CATSPRASSYEQYF
few . TRBJ2-1 TRBV7-2 TGTGCCAGCAGCTTAGGCGGGAAAAGCAATGAGCAGTTCTTC CASSLGGKSNEQFF
. . TRBJ2-7 TRBV5-1 TGCGCCAGCAGATTATCAGGGGAAAGACGCTACGAGCAGTACTTC CASRLSGERRYEQYF
few . TRBJ1-5 TRBV4-1 TGCGCCAGCAGGGCCGCGGAGGCCGGTCAGCCCCAGCATTTT CASRAAEAGQPQHF
. . TRBJ2-7 TRBV9 TGTGCCAGCAGCGTAGCGGGCAGGTCCCACGAGCAGTACTTC CASSVAGRSHEQYF
few . TRBJ1-1 TRBV29-1 TGCAGCGTTCTGTGGGTTACTGAAGCTTTCTTT CSVLWVTEAFF
. . TRBJ1-1 TRBV19 TGTGCCAGTAGGAAGACAGCGATGAACACTGAAGCTTTCTTT CASRKTAMNTEAFF
. TRBD1 TRBJ1-4 TRBV7-9 TGTGCCAGCAGCTTCGGACAGGGGTTTAATGAAAAACTGTTTTTT CASSFGQGFNEKLFF
few . TRBJ2-3 TRBV10-3 TGTGCCATCAGTGGGACTCTAGCAGATACGCAGTATTTT CAISGTLADTQYF
few . TRBJ2-7 TRBV20-1 TGCAGTGCTAGAGATAGGAACAGTGGGGTCTACGTAGAGCAGTACTTC CSARDRNSGVYVEQYF
many . TRBJ1-1 TRBV12-3/TRBV12-4 TGTGCCAGCAGTTTGACAGAGAACACTGAAGCTTTCTTT CASSLTENTEAFF
. . TRBJ1-2 TRBV20-1 TGCAGTGCCGGAGCGGTTAACTATGGCTACACCTTC CSAGAVNYGYTF
. . TRBJ2-1 TRBV10-3 TGTGCCATTCAGGGGGCGGGGGTAGGTGAGCAGTTCTTC CAIQGAGVGEQFF
few . TRBJ2-1 TRBV6-1 TGTGCCAGCAATGACGGGGAGCAGTTCTTC CASNDGEQFF
. . TRBJ1-6 TRBV12-3/TRBV12-4 TGTGCCAGCAGTCGAAACAGTGGACAGATAAGCTCCTATAATTCACCCCTCCACTTT CASSRNSGQISSYNSPLHF
. . TRBJ2-7 TRBV11-2 TGTGCCAGCAGCCGAACTCGGGGTGCAGGGCGGGCGTTCTTTTCGGGCGATATCTACGAGCAGTACTTC CASSRTRGAGRAFFSGDIYEQYF
few . TRBJ2-7 TRBV11-2 TGTGCCAGCAGCTGGACACTGACCTACGAGCAGTACTTC CASSWTLTYEQYF
. . TRBJ2-2 TRBV20-1 TGCAGTGCTGGAGCGGGGAACACCGGGGAGCTGTTTTTT CSAGAGNTGELFF
once TRBD1 TRBJ2-3 TRBV7-2 TGTGCCAGCAGCCCAACAGGGGTGGCGAGAGATACGCAGTATTTT CASSPTGVARDTQYF
once . TRBJ1-2 TRBV12-3/TRBV12-4 TGTGCCAGCAGTCTTGTGGGTGTACCTGGCTACACCTTC CASSLVGVPGYTF
. TRBD1 TRBJ1-2 TRBV7-9 TGTGCCAGCAGCCCGCATCCGGACAGGGGAGAGAACTATGGCTACACCTTC CASSPHPDRGENYGYTF
few . TRBJ1-1 TRBV3-1 TGTGCCAGCAGCCCTGGGCCCCCGAGGACTGAAGCTTTCTTT CASSPGPPRTEAFF
. . TRBJ2-7 TRBV6-2/TRBV6-3 TGTGCCAGCAGTTACTTCGGTGGATCGGGGGAGCAGTACTTC CASSYFGGSGEQYF